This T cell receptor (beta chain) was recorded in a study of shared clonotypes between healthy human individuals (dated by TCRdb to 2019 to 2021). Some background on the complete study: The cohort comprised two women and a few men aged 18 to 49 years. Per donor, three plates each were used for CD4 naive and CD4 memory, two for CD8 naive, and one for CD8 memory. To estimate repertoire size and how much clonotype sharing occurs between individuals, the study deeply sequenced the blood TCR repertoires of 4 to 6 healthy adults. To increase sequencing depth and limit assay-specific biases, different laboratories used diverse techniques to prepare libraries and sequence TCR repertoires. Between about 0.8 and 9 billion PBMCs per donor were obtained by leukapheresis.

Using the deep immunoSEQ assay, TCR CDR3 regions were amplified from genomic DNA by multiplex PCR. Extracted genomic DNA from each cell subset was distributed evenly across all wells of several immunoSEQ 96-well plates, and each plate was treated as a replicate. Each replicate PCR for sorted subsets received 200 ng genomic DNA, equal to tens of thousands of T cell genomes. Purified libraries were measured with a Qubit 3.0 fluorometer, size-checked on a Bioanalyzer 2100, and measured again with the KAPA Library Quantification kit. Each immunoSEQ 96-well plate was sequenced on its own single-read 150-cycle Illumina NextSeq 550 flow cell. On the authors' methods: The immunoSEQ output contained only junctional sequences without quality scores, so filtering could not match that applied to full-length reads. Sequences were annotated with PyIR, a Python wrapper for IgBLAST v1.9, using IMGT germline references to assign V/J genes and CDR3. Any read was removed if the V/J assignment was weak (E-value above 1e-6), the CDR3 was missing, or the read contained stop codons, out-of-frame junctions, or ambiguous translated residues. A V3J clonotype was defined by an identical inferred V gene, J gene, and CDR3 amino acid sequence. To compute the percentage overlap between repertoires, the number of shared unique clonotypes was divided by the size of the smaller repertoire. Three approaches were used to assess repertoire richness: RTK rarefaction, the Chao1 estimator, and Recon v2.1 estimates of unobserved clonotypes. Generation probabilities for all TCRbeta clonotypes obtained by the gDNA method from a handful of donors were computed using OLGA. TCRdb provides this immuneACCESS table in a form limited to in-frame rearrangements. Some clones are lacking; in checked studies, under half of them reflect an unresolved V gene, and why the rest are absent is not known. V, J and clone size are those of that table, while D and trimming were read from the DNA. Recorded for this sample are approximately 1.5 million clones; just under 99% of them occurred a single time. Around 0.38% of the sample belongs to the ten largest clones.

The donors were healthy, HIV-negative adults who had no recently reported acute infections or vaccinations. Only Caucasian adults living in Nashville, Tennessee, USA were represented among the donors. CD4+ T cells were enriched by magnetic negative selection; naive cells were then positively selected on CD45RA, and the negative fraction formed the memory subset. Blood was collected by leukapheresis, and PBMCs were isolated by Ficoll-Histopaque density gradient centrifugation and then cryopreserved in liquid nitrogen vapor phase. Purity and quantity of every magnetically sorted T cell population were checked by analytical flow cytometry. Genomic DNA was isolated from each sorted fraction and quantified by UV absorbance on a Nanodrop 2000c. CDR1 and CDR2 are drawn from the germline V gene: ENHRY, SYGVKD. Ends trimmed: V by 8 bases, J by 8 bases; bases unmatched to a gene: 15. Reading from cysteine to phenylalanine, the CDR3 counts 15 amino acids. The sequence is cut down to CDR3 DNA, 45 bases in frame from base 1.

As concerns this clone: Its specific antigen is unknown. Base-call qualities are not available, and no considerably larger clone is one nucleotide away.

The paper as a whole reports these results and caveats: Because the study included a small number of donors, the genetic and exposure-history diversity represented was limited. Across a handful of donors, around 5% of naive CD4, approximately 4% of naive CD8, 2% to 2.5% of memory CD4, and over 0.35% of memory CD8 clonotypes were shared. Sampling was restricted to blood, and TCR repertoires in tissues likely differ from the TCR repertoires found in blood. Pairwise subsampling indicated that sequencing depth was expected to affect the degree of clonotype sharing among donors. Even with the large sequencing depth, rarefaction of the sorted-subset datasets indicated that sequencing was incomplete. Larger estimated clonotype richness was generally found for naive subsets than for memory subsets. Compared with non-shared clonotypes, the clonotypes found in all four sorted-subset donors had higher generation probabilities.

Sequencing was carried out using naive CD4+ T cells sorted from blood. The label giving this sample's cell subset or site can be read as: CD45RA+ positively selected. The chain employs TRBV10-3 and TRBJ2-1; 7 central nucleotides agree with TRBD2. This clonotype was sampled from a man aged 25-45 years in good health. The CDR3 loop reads CAIESAARGSHEQFF. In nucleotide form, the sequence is TGTGCCATCGAGTCCGCCGCTCGCGGGAGCCATGAGCAGTTCTTC.